One sample yielded the 7 T cell receptor delta chains listed below, sequenced in a study of gamma-delta chains in newborns, infants, children. TCRdb reprocessed the reads through CATT. The sample carries around 1,800 delta-chain clones, 7.6% recorded once. Source material: blood. These TCRs come from a child who was a newborn, infant or young child, either healthy, febrile or measles-vaccinated (not recorded which).

This clone was seen only a few times. This likely stems from a read error, as it lies one base from a far larger clone. Within the sample, other DNA sequences also encode this same CDR3. V is TRDV2 and J is TRDJ3, with 7 bases lining up with TRDD3. Trimming cost V 5 bases and J 3 bases; bases outside gene matches: 18. CDR1 and CDR2 (germline): GEAIGNYY, EKD. This CDR3 is built from 20 residues. CDR3 protein: CACVVLGIERRDWDTRQMFF. In DNA, the CDR3 is TGTGCCTGTGTCGTACTGGGGATTGAGCGCCGTGACTGGGACACCCGACAGATGTTTTTC.

This clone is large in the sample. The V and J genes are TRDV1 and TRDJ1, with TRDD3 identical over 9 bases. This CDR3 is 19 amino acids long. Germline assignment: CDR1 TSWWSYY and CDR2 QGS. After removal of 9 bases from V and 0 bases from J, the junction contained 20 bases not matched to a gene. CDR3 coding DNA: TGTGCTCTCTCTCCCCCCGTAGTACTGGGGGACCGGTACACCGATAAACTCATCTTT. The encoded protein is CALSPPVVLGDRYTDKLIF.

This clone was counted only a few times. The TCRdb record carries a much larger clone's protein, which differs from this DNA's translation at residue 11; a read error is the likely cause, and the protein listed here is the DNA translation. The chain recombines TRDV2 with TRDJ3; TRDD3 matches 10 bases. Germline V CDR1 and CDR2: GEAIGNYY, EKD. The CDR3 length is 17 residues. This CDR3 reads CACDTWGIPWGTRQMFF. In DNA form, the CDR3 reads TGTGCCTGTGACACCTGGGGGATACCCTGGGGCACCCGACAGATGTTTTTC.

Judged by abundance, this clone is large. Distinct nucleotide sequences in the sample also encode this CDR3. The chain recombines TRDV2 with TRDJ3, with 8 bases aligning to TRDD3. This CDR3 spans 18 amino acids. The V gene's germline CDR1 is GEAIGNYY and CDR2 EKD. V shed 0 bases, J shed 0 bases, and the junction held 3 bases outside the gene matches. CDR3 in DNA: TGTGCCTGTGACACCGTCTGGGGGAGCTCCTGGGACACCCGACAGATGTTTTTC. It is translated as CACDTVWGSSWDTRQMFF.

As for this clone: A far larger clone is just one base off, so this is likely a read error. The CDR3 here is CALGERASYWGTRYITDKLIF. For the CDR3, the DNA is TGTGCTCTTGGGGAGAGAGCTTCCTACTGGGGGACACGCTACATCACCGATAAACTCATCTTT. J is TRDJ1 and V is TRDV1; D is perhaps TRDD3 (9 bases). The V gene's germline CDR1 is TSWWSYY and CDR2 QGS. The CDR3 has 21 amino acids. With 3 bases removed from V and 1 base from J, the gap between germline ends came to 30 bases.

In this sample, this clone turned up a few times. TCRdb records a much larger clone's protein for this DNA, with a difference at residue 5 that likely arises from a read error; the protein given is the translation of the DNA. The genes are TRDV1 and TRDJ1, with TRDD3 matching over 7 bases. CDR1 is TSWWSYY and CDR2 is QGS in the germline V gene. With 5 bases clipped from V and 0 bases from J, the junction kept 21 bases outside the gene matches. This CDR3 is built from 20 residues. The CDR3 spells CALGKVNHKYWGQYTDKLIF. CDR3 sequence (DNA): TGTGCTCTTGGGAAAGTTAACCACAAGTACTGGGGCCAGTACACCGATAAACTCATCTTT.

Only a few counts were recorded for this clone. A junction boundary mismatches the germline segment, possibly from a read error. The chain is built from TRDV2 and TRDJ1; D unclear. The CDR3 has 14 amino acids. CDR1 and CDR2 (germline): GEAIGNYY, EKD. The CDR3 spells CAGDTPSNTDKLIF. CDR3 DNA: TGTGCCGGTGACACCCCTAGCAACACCGATAAACTCATCTTT.